The clone carrying this TCR beta chain appeared many times. The data stem from a study of neurological immune-mediated disorders. One entry per CDR3 protein results from TCRdb running MiXCR on the 5' RACE reads. The sample includes roughly 100,000 distinct CDR3 sequences, 3.5% to 4% of them seen just once. The source of this sequence is a woman younger than 30 with multiple sclerosis. The sample comprised PBMCs.

This chain's CDR3 is CASSYDRSNTGELFF. The CDR3 DNA is TGTGCCAGCAGTTACGACAGATCGAACACCGGGGAGCTGTTTTTT. The chain recombines TRBV6-5 with TRBJ2-2; D is possibly TRBD1 (5 bases). This CDR3 is 15 amino acids long. The germline V and J ends were trimmed by 2 bases and 0 bases, with 7 bases remaining between them. The V gene's germline CDR1 is MNHEY and CDR2 SVGAGI.